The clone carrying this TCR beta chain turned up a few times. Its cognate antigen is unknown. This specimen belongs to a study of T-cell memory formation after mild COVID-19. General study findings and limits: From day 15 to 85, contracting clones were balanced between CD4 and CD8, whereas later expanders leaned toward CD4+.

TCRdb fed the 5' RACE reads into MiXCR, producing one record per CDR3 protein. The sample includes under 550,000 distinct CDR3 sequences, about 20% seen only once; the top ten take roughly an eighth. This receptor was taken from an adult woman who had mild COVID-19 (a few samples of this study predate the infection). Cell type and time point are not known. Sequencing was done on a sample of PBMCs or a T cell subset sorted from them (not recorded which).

DNA of the CDR3: TGTGCCAGCAGCGTAGTGGCAGGCGGGACCGGGGAGCTGTTTTTT. This gives the protein CASSVVAGGTGELFF. The V and J genes are TRBV9 and TRBJ2-2; D is perhaps TRBD2 (5 bases). V lost 0 bases and J lost 5, with 11 bases in between. In germline, CDR1 is SGDLS, CDR2 YYNGEE. This CDR3 contains 15 residues. The full variable domain, in which reference TRBV9 and TRBJ2-2 provide the parts outside the CDR3, is DSGVTQTPKHLITATGQRVTLRCSPRSGDLSVYWYQQSLDQGLQFLIQYYNGEERAKGNILERFSAQQFPDLHSELNLSSLELGDSALYFCASSVVAGGTGELFFGEGSRLTVL.